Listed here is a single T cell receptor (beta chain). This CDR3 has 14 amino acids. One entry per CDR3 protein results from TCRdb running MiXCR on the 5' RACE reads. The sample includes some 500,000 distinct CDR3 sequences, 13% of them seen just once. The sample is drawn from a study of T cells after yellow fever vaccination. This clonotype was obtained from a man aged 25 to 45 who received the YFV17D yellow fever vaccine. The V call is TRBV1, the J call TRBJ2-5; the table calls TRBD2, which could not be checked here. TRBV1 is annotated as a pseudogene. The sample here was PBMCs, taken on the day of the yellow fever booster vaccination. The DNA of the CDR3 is TGCACCAGCAGCCAAGCGGGAGGGCCGGAGACCCAGTACTTC. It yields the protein CTSSQAGGPETQYF.